The 20 T cell receptor beta chains presented below share a single source sample, sequenced in a study of molecular identifiers for immune sequencing clone quantification (dated by TCRdb to 2016 to 2018). The method was PCR. Instrument on record: Illumina HiSeq 4000. The raw public data were reprocessed by TCRdb itself: fastp quality trimming at Q25, MiXCR clonotype calling, in-frame beta chains only. Every CDR3 protein is listed once, alongside the most common genes and DNA of its rows. In this sample the table shows some 320,000 distinct CDR3 sequences, about 22% of which occur a single time. The top ten hold more than 0.8% of the sample. Sequencing was done on a sample of naive CD8+ T cells from blood, with Jurkat cell RNA spiked in. In the paper's terms, the cell subset or site label means: FACS-sorted CD8+CD4-CCR7+CD45RA+ naive T cells. These receptors came from a human donor in good health. Some libraries in this study had Jurkat cell RNA spiked in.

This clonotype has just one count. A read error is possible here, since a much larger clone lies one base away. CDR3 residues: CASRDRDGPCEQYF. As DNA, the CDR3 is TGTGCCAGTCGAGACCGGGACGGTCCCTGCGAGCAGTACTTC. This chain connects TRBV3-1 to TRBJ2-7; D tentatively fits TRBD1 or TRBD2 (5 bases each). CDR3 length: 14 amino acids. Trimming took 9 bases from V and 6 from J, leaving 21 bases between them. Germline CDR1 is LGHDT and CDR2 is YNNKEL (reference sequence).

This clonotype showed up many times. This chain joins TRBV6-1 and TRBJ2-5; TRBD2 is a possible D gene (6 bases). The CDR3 has 15 amino acids. Germline CDR1 and CDR2: MNHNS and SASEGT. The ends were cut back, 2 bases at V and 5 bases at J, with 15 bases in the middle. In DNA, the CDR3 is TGTGCCAGCAGTGAACAACTAGCCTCCCCTGAGACCCAGTACTTC. This sequence encodes CASSEQLASPETQYF.

This clonotype was counted a single time. It may be a read error: a sequence one base away is much more abundant. V and J are TRBV4-3 and TRBJ1-1, with D perhaps matching TRBD1 (6 bases). Germline values: CDR1 LGHNA, CDR2 YSLEER. The CDR3 covers 15 residues. The CDR3: CASSSHGQMNAEAFF. DNA of the CDR3: TGCGCCAGCAGCTCCCACGGACAGATGAACGCTGAAGCTTTCTTT.

A note on this clonotype: This clone may be a read error of a much larger clone one base away. The V and J genes are TRBV7-8 and TRBJ2-2, with D perhaps being TRBD1 or TRBD2 (6 bases each). Germline lookup yields CDR1 SGHVS and CDR2 FQNEAQ. This CDR3 contains 16 residues. The CDR3 sequence: CASSNDRFANTGGLFF. The DNA for the CDR3 is TGTGCCAGCAGCAACGACAGGTTCGCGAACACCGGGGGGCTGTTTTTT.

This clonotype was counted at least ten times. V usage is TRBV4-1 and J usage is TRBJ1-2; 9 bases are a match to TRBD1. The CDR3 spans 14 residues. In germline, CDR1 is MGHRA, CDR2 YSYEKL. V gave up 4 bases and J gave up 4 bases; unmatched junction bases: 4. CDR3 sequence (DNA): TGCGCCAGCAGCCCGGACAGGGGATCCTATGGCTACACCTTC. As protein: CASSPDRGSYGYTF.

The gene calls are TRBV6-2 or TRBV6-3 and TRBJ1-2, with D uncertain. The germline V gene has CDR1 MNHEY and CDR2 SVGEGT. V lost 10 bases and J lost 2, with 11 bases in between. CDR3 length: 12 amino acids. CDR3 sequence reads: CATVTLNYGYTF. CDR3 DNA sequence: TGTGCCACCGTAACGCTGAACTATGGCTACACCTTC.

The chain uses TRBV6-2 or TRBV6-3 and TRBJ2-5, with 14 bases aligning to TRBD2. This CDR3 has 17 residues. V was pared by 5 bases and J by 1 base, with 6 bases of the junction left unmatched. Per the germline V gene, CDR1 is MNHEY and CDR2 is SVGEGT. The chain's CDR3 is CASSPGLAGALQETQYF. The CDR3 region has the DNA TGTGCCAGCAGTCCGGGACTAGCGGGGGCGCTCCAAGAGACCCAGTACTTC.

About this clonotype itself: A single base separates this from a much larger clone, so it may be a read error. The chain has TRBV6-6 and TRBJ2-3, with 10 bases fitting TRBD2. J gave up 1 base and V 8 bases, and 9 bases lay outside the gene matches. The V gene's germline CDR1 is MNHNY and CDR2 SVGAGI (reference sequence). The length of the CDR3 is 16 residues. CDR3 loop: CASGPSLAGGTDTQYF. CDR3 nucleotides: TGTGCCAGCGGCCCATCCCTAGCGGGAGGCACAGATACGCAGTATTTT.

The chain is built from TRBV7-7 and TRBJ2-5; D is unresolved. The CDR3 runs 14 residues. Germline V lookup: CDR1 SSHAT, CDR2 FNYEAQ (reference sequence). CDR3 in amino acids: CATALPGSQETQYF. CDR3 in DNA: TGTGCTACCGCCCTTCCGGGTTCTCAAGAGACCCAGTACTTC.

The sample holds many counts of this clonotype. The genes are TRBV23-1 and TRBJ1-4; D gene uncertain. TRBV23-1 is annotated as an ORF whose role is uncertain. CDR3 size: 13 residues. V gave up 10 bases and J gave up 8 bases, with 17 bases separating them. The CDR3 loop is CATAGPDWEKLFF. The DNA for the CDR3 is TGCGCCACCGCCGGTCCTGATTGGGAAAAACTGTTTTTT.

With regard to this clonotype: A much larger clonotype is one base distant, so this may be a read error. The chain recombines TRBV11-2 with TRBJ1-1; 10 bases fit TRBD1. This CDR3 is 13 amino acids long. CDR1 and CDR2 (germline): SGHAT, FQNNGV. CDR3 amino acids: CASSSAPGTGALF. DNA of the CDR3: TGTGCCAGCAGCTCGGCCCCCGGGACAGGGGCTCTCTTT.

This clonotype was observed many times. The V and J genes are TRBV29-1 and TRBJ1-1; no clear D gene. The V and J ends lost 1 base and 2 bases respectively, with 11 bases between them. The CDR3 runs to 14 residues. Germline CDR1 and CDR2: SQVTM and ANQGSEA. As DNA, the CDR3 is TGCAGCGTTGAAGGGGCTCTTCTAAACACTGAAGCTTTCTTT. Translated: CSVEGALLNTEAFF.

This clonotype was recorded a few times. The chain recombines TRBV27 with TRBJ2-5, with a tentative D call TRBD2 (5 bases). The CDR3 has 14 residues. V was clipped by 8 bases and J by 4 bases, with 17 bases between them. From germline, CDR1 is MNHEY and CDR2 SMNVEV (reference sequence). The chain's CDR3 is CASRMEDRRETQYF. The CDR3 bases are TGTGCCAGCCGAATGGAGGACCGCCGAGAGACCCAGTACTTC.

This clonotype was seen a handful of times. One junction end does not reproduce the germline sequence, and a read error may be involved. The V call is TRBV4-2, the J call TRBJ2-3; 9 bases map to TRBD2. CDR3 length: 16 amino acids. From germline, CDR1 is LGHNA and CDR2 YNFKEQ. CDR3 residues: CASSQILAGGTDTQYF. Written as DNA, the CDR3 is TGCGCCAGCAGCCAAATCTTAGCGGGAGGCACAGATACGCAGTATTTT.

The table lists this clonotype with a few counts. The rearrangement links TRBV19 to TRBJ2-1; a possible D gene is TRBD2 (5 bases). Germline V lookup: CDR1 LNHDA, CDR2 SQIVND (reference sequence). Trimming pared 9 bases from V and 0 bases from J, leaving 12 bases between. This CDR3 is 14 amino acids long. The CDR3 bases are TGTGCCAGCCAGCCGGGAAGCTCCTACAATGAGCAGTTCTTC. Residues: CASQPGSSYNEQFF.

The table lists this clonotype with many counts. A junction end diverges from the germline sequence, so it may reflect a read error. The chain is built from TRBV7-7 and TRBJ2-2, with a tentative D call TRBD2 (5 bases). Germline assignment: CDR1 SSHAT and CDR2 FNYEAQ (reference sequence). CDR3 length: 15 amino acids. This CDR3 is CASSLDPGSTGELFF. CDR3 DNA: TGTGCTAGCAGCTTAGATCCGGGGAGTACCGGGGAGCTGTTTTTT.

This clonotype has more than one count but fewer than ten. This chain connects TRBV11-2 to TRBJ2-3; D remains ambiguous. The germline gives CDR1 SGHAT, CDR2 FQNNGV. The CDR3 contains 13 residues. V gave up 4 bases and J gave up 6 bases, with 11 bases separating them. CDR3 protein: CASSSVPADTQYF. The CDR3 region has the DNA TGTGCCAGCAGCTCGGTCCCCGCGGATACGCAGTATTTT.

As for this clonotype: This could be a read error, since a much larger clone is one nucleotide away. The V gene is TRBV7-9, the J gene TRBJ2-1; 10 bases match TRBD1. Losses at the gene ends were 8 bases for V and 6 bases for J; bases not matched to a gene: 13. Germline CDR1 SEHNR, CDR2 FQNEAQ (reference sequence). The CDR3 consists of 16 residues. The CDR3 nucleotides read TGTGCCAGCCGCGGCCTCGACAGGGGGCTAAGCAATGAGCAGTTCTTC. It is translated as CASRGLDRGLSNEQFF.

V is TRBV12-5 and J is TRBJ1-3, with no clear D. Germline CDR1 is LGHNT and CDR2 is FRNRAP. V lost 2 bases, J lost 4 bases, and 9 bases lay in between. The CDR3 loop spans 14 amino acids. The CDR3 DNA is TGTGCTAGTGGTTTGTCAGGTTCCGGAAACACCATATATTTT. Its translation is CASGLSGSGNTIYF.

A remark on this clonotype: With a much larger clone just one base away, this may be a read error. The chain carries TRBV6-5 and TRBJ2-7; 8 bases map to TRBD1. Germline V CDR1 and CDR2: MNHEY, SVGAGI. This CDR3 is built from 15 residues. CDR3 in amino acids: CASSYSGQEEYERYF. DNA for the CDR3: TGTGCCAGCAGTTACTCGGGACAGGAGGAATACGAGCGGTACTTC.